This TCR beta chain was sequenced during a study of T cells in Graves' hyperthyroidism and ophthalmopathy. The V and J ends lost 0 bases and 1 base respectively, with 12 bases between them. Germline V lookup: CDR1 DFQATT, CDR2 SNEGSKA (reference sequence). This CDR3 has 16 residues. TCR beta CDR3 sequences were amplified from RNA transcripts. A set of HTBI primers served as the primers for a first-round RT-PCR of the TCR CDR3. Each CDR3 protein is one row after TCRdb ran MiXCR on the multiplex PCR reads. The data hold approximately 600,000 distinct CDR3 sequences, with around 20% observed a single time.

The TCR comes from a man in his thirties or forties with Graves' ophthalmopathy. Sequencing used blood. The V and J genes are TRBV20-1 and TRBJ2-2; maybe TRBD2 (6 bases). The CDR3 here is CSARDVREWNTGELFF. Written as DNA, the CDR3 is TGCAGTGCTAGAGATGTGCGGGAATGGAACACCGGGGAGCTGTTTTTT.